The 18 T cell receptor beta chains below all came from one sample that was sequenced in a study of T cell repertoires in cytomegalovirus infection. One entry per CDR3 protein results from TCRdb running MiXCR on the reads. This repertoire shows about 230,000 distinct CDR3 sequences, around 6.6% found once; its top ten account for under 7%. The material sequenced was PBMCs. The origin of the receptors is a human donor in good health (CMV status not recorded). Some clones in this sample may be carry-over from other donors' samples.

This clonotype was counted ten times or more. The genes are TRBV27 and TRBJ2-1; possible D gene TRBD2, 6 bases. V was trimmed by 7 bases and J by 2 bases, leaving 15 bases between them. The CDR3 contains 15 residues. Germline values: CDR1 MNHEY, CDR2 SMNVEV (reference sequence). Here the CDR3 reads CASTFRDSPYNEQFF. The CDR3 DNA reads TGTGCCAGCACTTTCCGGGACTCCCCCTACAATGAGCAGTTCTTC.

This clonotype was seen many times. J is TRBJ2-7 and V is TRBV6-2 or TRBV6-3; TRBD2 agrees at 11 bases. After removal of 8 bases from V and 3 bases from J, the junction contained 12 bases not matched to a gene. The germline V gene has CDR1 MNHEY and CDR2 SVGEGT. CDR3 size: 16 residues. The CDR3 reads CASRHTPGLAVYEQYF. In DNA, the CDR3 is TGTGCCAGCCGACATACCCCGGGACTAGCGGTCTACGAGCAGTACTTC.

This clonotype was seen only a few times. V and J are TRBV7-3 and TRBJ2-1; D may be TRBD1 (5 bases). The CDR3 sequence is 13 residues long. The germline V gene encodes CDR1 SGHTA and CDR2 FQGTGA. V lost 3 bases and J 7 bases, leaving 10 bases between the germline ends. The CDR3 region has the DNA TGTGCCAGCAGCTTCCAAGGGGTGAATGAGCAGTTCTTC. This codes for CASSFQGVNEQFF.

The chain couples TRBV27 to TRBJ1-1, with D perhaps TRBD1 (6 bases). V lost 9 bases and J lost 4, with 15 bases in between. Germline CDR1 reads MNHEY; CDR2 reads SMNVEV (reference sequence). This CDR3 comprises 13 residues. This CDR3 is CASQGIESTEAFF. DNA of the CDR3: TGTGCCAGTCAGGGGATCGAAAGCACTGAAGCTTTCTTT.

This clonotype was counted many times. The V call is TRBV20-1, the J call TRBJ1-5, with D maybe TRBD1 (5 bases). The CDR3 is 16 amino acids. Germline V lookup: CDR1 DFQATT, CDR2 SNEGSKA (reference sequence). The V gene lost 0 bases and the J gene lost 3 bases, with 15 bases spanning the gap. CDR3 sequence: CSARDGKGTINQPQHF. CDR3 sequence (DNA): TGCAGTGCTAGAGATGGAAAGGGGACGATCAATCAGCCCCAGCATTTT.

This clonotype was picked up many times. The chain recombines TRBV27 with TRBJ2-1; 13 positions agree with TRBD2. CDR3 length: 19 amino acids. Germline assignment: CDR1 MNHEY and CDR2 SMNVEV (reference sequence). Germline trimming cut 0 bases from V and 5 bases from J; bases unmatched to any gene: 10. CDR3 sequence (DNA): TGTGCCAGCAGTTTATCGGTTACCCGACTAGCGGGGGGTAACAATGAGCAGTTCTTC. Residues: CASSLSVTRLAGGNNEQFF.

At least ten counts were recorded for this clonotype. The chain carries TRBV20-1 and TRBJ2-3; D is undetermined. Trimming removed 6 bases at V and 2 bases at J, with 18 bases between. The CDR3 sequence is 15 residues long. Germline CDR1 is DFQATT and CDR2 is SNEGSKA (reference sequence). The CDR3 nucleotides read TGCAGTGCCGAGGACGGAGACTCCTCCACAGATACGCAGTATTTT. It yields the protein CSAEDGDSSTDTQYF.

There are many counts of this clonotype. This sequence joins TRBV12-3 or TRBV12-4 and TRBJ2-2; D ambiguous. V gave up 3 bases and J gave up 7 bases, with 3 bases separating them. The CDR3 has 11 residues. The CDR3 loop reads CASSFDGELFF. In nucleotides, the CDR3 is TGTGCCAGCAGTTTCGACGGGGAGCTGTTTTTT.

This clonotype showed up many times. V and J are TRBV2 and TRBJ1-2, with a possible D match to TRBD1 (6 bases). Germline V gives CDR1 SNHLY, CDR2 FYNNEI. With 7 bases removed from V and 4 bases from J, the gap between germline ends came to 28 bases. The CDR3 runs 18 residues. This CDR3 is CASTTGGGGLIGSYGYTF. CDR3 bases: TGTGCCAGCACCACCGGTGGGGGGGGCTTAATCGGAAGCTATGGCTACACCTTC.

Many counts were recorded for this clonotype. The V gene is TRBV11-1, the J gene TRBJ2-2; possibly TRBD1 for D (5 bases). Germline V CDR1 and CDR2: SGHAT, FQDESV (reference sequence). Trimming removed 6 bases at V and 2 bases at J, with 10 bases between. This CDR3 has 14 residues. CDR3: CASSYDRNTGELFF. The CDR3 coding sequence is TGTGCCAGCAGTTATGACAGAAACACCGGGGAGCTGTTTTTT.

The table lists this clonotype with many counts. The V gene is TRBV7-2, the J gene TRBJ2-5, with D possibly TRBD2 on 6 matching bases. From germline, CDR1 is SGHTA and CDR2 FQGNSA. V was pared by 3 bases and J by 1 base, with 12 bases between. The CDR3 is 15 residues long. The DNA for the CDR3 is TGTGCCAGCAGCTTCGACCGGGGGTTCCAAGAGACCCAGTACTTC. It codes for CASSFDRGFQETQYF.

In this sample, this clonotype turned up many times. The chain uses TRBV7-2 and TRBJ1-5; tentatively, D is TRBD1 (6 bases). Trimming left V 5 bases short and J 7 bases short, with 12 bases between. Germline V gene data show CDR1 as SGHTA and CDR2 as FQGNSA. This CDR3 is built from 13 residues. DNA for the CDR3: TGTGCCAGCAGCCCACAACAGGGCCAGCCCCAGCATTTT. It is translated as CASSPQQGQPQHF.

This clonotype was found many times. This chain uses TRBV20-1 with TRBJ2-7; 8 bases match TRBD1. With 7 bases clipped from V and 6 bases from J, the junction kept 14 bases outside the gene matches. The CDR3 contains 14 residues. CDR1 and CDR2 (germline): DFQATT, SNEGSKA (reference sequence). The CDR3 DNA follows: TGCAGTGGCTTTGGGCAGGGGGCTTCTACCGAGCAGTACTTC. It yields the protein CSGFGQGASTEQYF.

Remarks on this clonotype: This sequence may be a read error, since a much larger clone differs from it by one base. The genes are TRBV2 and TRBJ2-2; 9 bases line up with TRBD2. From germline, CDR1 is SNHLY and CDR2 FYNNEI. This CDR3 is built from 15 residues. The chain's CDR3 is CATAPPGLAGGELYF. In nucleotides, the CDR3 is TGTGCCACCGCTCCACCGGGACTAGCCGGCGGGGAGCTGTATTTT.

In this sample, this clonotype turned up many times. The chain combines TRBV5-1 with TRBJ2-3, with a tentative D call TRBD2 (5 bases). V was trimmed by 0 bases and J by 4 bases, leaving 6 bases between them. The CDR3 runs to 13 residues. CDR1 is SGHRS, CDR2 YFSETQ, per germline. The CDR3 DNA reads TGCGCCAGCAGCTTGGAAGCGGCAGATACGCAGTATTTT. Translated, it gives CASSLEAADTQYF.

This clonotype was found many times. The rearrangement links TRBV20-1 to TRBJ1-2; D is perhaps TRBD1 (5 bases). This CDR3 has 14 amino acids. CDR1 is DFQATT and CDR2 is SNEGSKA in the germline V gene (reference sequence). The V end lost 8 bases, the J end lost 1 base, and 17 bases lay between the germline ends. The chain's CDR3 is CSLRGAGLNYGYTF. CDR3 sequence (DNA): TGCAGTCTTAGAGGGGCAGGACTTAACTATGGCTACACCTTC.

This clonotype was observed many times. The chain has TRBV19 and TRBJ2-7; perhaps TRBD2 as D (7 bases). The CDR3 runs 14 residues. Germline CDR1 reads LNHDA; CDR2 reads SQIVND (reference sequence). The V end lost 1 base, the J end lost 4 bases, and 11 bases lay between the germline ends. The CDR3 reads CASSIVGGGYEQYF. Here the CDR3 DNA reads TGTGCCAGTAGTATAGTGGGAGGGGGATACGAGCAGTACTTC.

V usage is TRBV28 and J usage is TRBJ1-1; D perhaps matches TRBD1 (6 bases). The V gene's germline CDR1 is MDHEN and CDR2 SYDVKM. CDR3 length equals 16 residues. V was pared by 3 bases and J by 5 bases, with 19 bases between. This CDR3 reads CASSFGGQGTSTEAFF. The CDR3 DNA sequence: TGTGCCAGCAGTTTCGGCGGTCAGGGGACATCGACTGAAGCTTTCTTT. The entire variable domain, with the rest obtained from reference TRBV28 and TRBJ1-1, is as follows: DVKVTQSSRYLVKRTGEKVFLECVQDMDHENMFWYRQDPGLGLRLIYFSYDVKMKEKGDIPEGYSVSREKKERFSLILESASTNQTSMYLCASSFGGQGTSTEAFFGQGTRLTVV.